This T cell receptor (beta chain) was captured in a study of shared clonotypes between healthy human individuals. Trimming cost V 2 bases and J 7 bases, with 18 bases left between them. The CDR3 runs to 16 residues. Per the germline V gene, CDR1 is MNHNS and CDR2 is SASEGT. Sequencing used immunoSEQ multiplex PCR; TCRdb keeps in-frame clones, though not all of them. The repertoire holds some 2,000,000 clones, with around 95% as singletons. The sample comprised naive CD4+ T cells sorted from blood. This sample's subset: CD45RA+ positively selected. The J gene is TRBJ2-1, the V gene TRBV6-1; tentatively, D is TRBD1 (5 bases). The clonotype was recovered from a man aged 18 to 29 in good health. The DNA of the CDR3 is TGTGCCAGCAGTGAAAGTATGACAGATACGGGTAATGAGCAGTTCTTC. Amino acid sequence: CASSESMTDTGNEQFF.